This T cell receptor beta chain was sequenced during a study of beta chain features in type 1 diabetes. Overall study results and limits: Reduced insertions and increased deletions marked VDJ junctions in type 1 diabetes patients. Short templates might get an advantage during PCR, and this would be equal in patients and controls.

This clone showed up just a few times. Its antigen is currently unknown. Heparinised blood was drawn once per donor, averaging roughly 0.11 L. Sorted CD4+ subsets: naive, central memory, regulatory, stem cell-like memory (CD45RO/CCR7/CD25/CD127/CD95/CD27 panel). The CDR3 runs to 15 residues. V lost 0 bases and J lost 5; bases outside the gene matches: 6. Germline values: CDR1 LGHNA, CDR2 YNFKEQ. All of the isolated RNA was reverse transcribed, so expressed TCRB transcripts were sequenced. Produced via immunoSEQ multiplex PCR; TCRdb's table is partial and in-frame only. The sample holds approximately 150,000 clones; 7.5% to 10% are singletons and the top ten take less than 3%.

The clonotype was recovered from a woman aged 18-29 years in good health. Sequencing used central memory CD4+ T cells from blood. The rearrangement links TRBV4-2 to TRBJ1-1; 7 bases line up with TRBD1. The CDR3 protein is CASSQDNRGWTEAFF. For the CDR3, the DNA is TGTGCCAGCAGCCAAGATAACAGGGGCTGGACTGAAGCTTTCTTT.